These 8 T cell receptor beta chains were all obtained from the same sample, sequenced in a study of PD-1 blockade in classical Hodgkin lymphoma. Method: immunoSEQ multiplex PCR; TCRdb's copy keeps in-frame clones and lacks some. The data contain 41,000 or so clones, around 69% of them singletons. The time point: cycle 4 day 1 (C4D1), after less than 7 weeks of nivolumab. Every one of the patients relapsed after autologous stem cell transplantation (brentuximab vedotin exposure was variable). The material was peripheral blood mononuclear cells (PBMCs), obtained before the fourth cycle of nivolumab. These receptors came from a human donor with classical Hodgkin lymphoma.

This clone turned up a few times. The chain couples TRBV6-5 to TRBJ1-4, with D perhaps TRBD1 (5 bases). The V end lost 5 bases, the J end lost 7 bases, and 17 bases lay between the germline ends. This CDR3 comprises 15 residues. Germline CDR1 reads MNHEY; CDR2 reads SVGAGI. CDR3 in DNA: TGTGCCAGCAGTGCCTCCGGGGGATTAGGTGAAAAACTGTTTTTT. This translates into CASSASGGLGEKLFF.

V and J are TRBV19 and TRBJ1-3; TRBD1 agrees at 7 bases. This CDR3 spans 18 amino acids. Trimming cost V 4 bases and J 0 bases; bases outside gene matches: 12. Germline V gives CDR1 LNHDA, CDR2 SQIVND (reference sequence). CDR3 coding DNA: TGTGCCAGTAGTACCCACAGACAGGGCCCTGCCTCTGGAAACACCATATATTTT. Its translation: CASSTHRQGPASGNTIYF. Supplemented by reference TRBV19 and TRBJ1-3, the full variable domain reads DGGITQSPKYLFRKEGQNVTLSCEQNLNHDAMYWYRQDPGQGLRLIYYSQIVNDFQKGDIAEGYSVSREKKESFPLTVTSAQKNPTAFYLCASSTHRQGPASGNTIYFGEGSWLTVV.

The rearrangement uses TRBV6-5 and TRBJ2-7, with D perhaps TRBD2 (7 bases). Germline CDR1 MNHEY, CDR2 SVGAGI. V was pared by 11 bases and J by 4 bases, with 18 bases between. The CDR3 length is 13 residues. The chain's CDR3 is CAVGGAGLYEQYF. The CDR3 DNA follows: TGTGCCGTGGGGGGGGCCGGACTGTACGAGCAGTACTTC.

The J gene is TRBJ1-1, the V gene TRBV7-9; D gene unclear. The CDR3 consists of 13 residues. V gave up 2 bases and J gave up 1 base, with 5 bases separating them. Germline V gene sequence: CDR1 SEHNR, CDR2 FQNEAQ (reference sequence). CDR3 nucleotides: TGTGCCAGCAGCTTAAATCAGAACACTGAAGCTTTCTTT. This gives the protein CASSLNQNTEAFF.

In nucleotides, the CDR3 is TGTGCCAGTCAGTCGGTGCAAGAGACCCAGTACTTC. Amino acid sequence: CASQSVQETQYF. This chain connects TRBV2 to TRBJ2-5; D uncertain. V was shortened by 9 bases and J by 2 bases, with 10 bases between the two germline ends. This CDR3 contains 12 residues. CDR1 and CDR2 (germline): SNHLY, FYNNEI.

V and J are TRBV7-2 and TRBJ1-5, with unresolved D. The CDR3 has 13 residues. CDR1 and CDR2 from the germline V gene are SGHTA and FQGNSA. V was clipped by 1 base and J by 7 bases, with 8 bases between them. In DNA, the CDR3 is TGTGCCAGCAGCTTAGGGGTGGGACAGCCCCAGCATTTT. Amino acid sequence: CASSLGVGQPQHF.

The V call is TRBV9, the J call TRBJ2-4, with 11 bases identical to TRBD1. Germline V gene data show CDR1 as SGDLS and CDR2 as YYNGEE. The CDR3 contains 16 residues. Losses at the gene ends were 0 bases for V and 7 bases for J; bases not matched to a gene: 6. The CDR3 spells CASSVAGDRGNNIQYF. CDR3 nucleotides: TGTGCCAGCAGCGTAGCCGGGGACAGGGGGAACAACATTCAGTACTTC. Complete variable domain (other parts from reference TRBV9 and TRBJ2-4): DSGVTQTPKHLITATGQRVTLRCSPRSGDLSVYWYQQSLDQGLQFLIQYYNGEERAKGNILERFSAQQFPDLHSELNLSSLELGDSALYFCASSVAGDRGNNIQYFGAGTRLSVL.

This chain joins TRBV19 and TRBJ1-6; 9 nucleotides agree with TRBD1. After removal of 4 bases from V and 7 bases from J, the junction contained 5 bases not matched to a gene. Germline V gives CDR1 LNHDA, CDR2 SQIVND (reference sequence). The CDR3 is 15 residues long. The CDR3 sequence: CASSTTGQGNSPLHF. The CDR3 DNA sequence: TGTGCCAGTAGTACCACGGGACAGGGCAATTCACCCCTCCACTTT.